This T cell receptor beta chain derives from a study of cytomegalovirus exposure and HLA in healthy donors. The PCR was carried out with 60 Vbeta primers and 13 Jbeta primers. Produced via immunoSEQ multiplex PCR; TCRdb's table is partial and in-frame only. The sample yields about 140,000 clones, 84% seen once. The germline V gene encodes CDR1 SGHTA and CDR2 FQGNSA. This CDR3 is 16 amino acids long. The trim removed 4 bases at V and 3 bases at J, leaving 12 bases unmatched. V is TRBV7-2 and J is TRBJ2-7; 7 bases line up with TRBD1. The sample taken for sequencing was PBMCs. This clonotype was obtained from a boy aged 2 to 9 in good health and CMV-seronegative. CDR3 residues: CASSYNTGAQFYEQYF. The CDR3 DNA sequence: TGTGCCAGCAGCTACAACACAGGGGCGCAGTTCTACGAGCAGTACTTC.